This T cell receptor beta chain came from a study of OX40 agonist ivuxolimab in advanced cancers. The method was immunoSEQ multiplex PCR; TCRdb's version includes in-frame clones alone and lacks a portion of them. The sample contains more than 75,000 clones, approximately 90% of which appear only once. Deletions cut 4 bases from V and 2 bases from J, with 20 bases between. Germline lookup yields CDR1 MGHRA and CDR2 YSYEKL. The CDR3 covers 18 residues. Source: CD4+ or CD8+ T cells sorted from blood, taken in a trial of the OX40 agonist ivuxolimab. V is TRBV4-1 and J is TRBJ2-2; tentatively, D is TRBD1 (6 bases). This TCR derives from an adult with an advanced solid tumor such as melanoma, head and neck, liver or kidney cancer. The CDR3 protein is CASSLSNRGGPNTGELFF. CDR3 bases: TGCGCCAGCAGCCTCAGCAATAGAGGGGGACCCAACACCGGGGAGCTGTTTTTT.